This TCR beta chain stems from a study of technical replicates of blood from a few donors. V shed 6 bases and J 2 bases; nucleotides not matched to a gene: 12. Germline CDR1 and CDR2: MNHEY and SMNVEV (reference sequence). CDR3 length: 17 residues. Assay used: immunoSEQ multiplex PCR; TCRdb lists only in-frame clones, some missing. The table has roughly 11,000 clones, approximately 93% seen once. The TCR sequence derives from a human donor in good health. This chain connects TRBV27 to TRBJ2-3; 9 nucleotides align to TRBD2. The sample taken for sequencing was PBMCs. The CDR3 DNA reads as TGTGCCAGCAGCCCATTCCCCCGACTAGCGGTCACAGATACGCAGTATTTT. It yields the protein CASSPFPRLAVTDTQYF.